The 12 T cell receptor beta chains reported below all come from one sample, sequenced in a study of T-cell reconstitution after alpha-beta-depleted transplantation in children. Unique molecular identifiers were incorporated when the TCRbeta library was constructed. Each CDR3 protein gets one entry after TCRdb re-called the PCR reads with MiXCR. The data hold 70,000 or so distinct CDR3 sequences, with around 9.9% observed a single time. Sequences were derived from PBMCs, sampled before TCRalphabeta/CD19-depleted stem cell transplant. The receptors here all came from a boy between 10 and 17 years old with acute myeloid leukemia, due to receive a stem cell transplant.

Concerning this clonotype itself: A much larger clone sits a single nucleotide away, making a read error possible. The V and J genes are TRBV11-1 and TRBJ2-1; TRBD2 matches at 11 bases. The DNA matches TRBJ2-7 better at its end, which makes the J call doubtful. The germline V gene has CDR1 SGHAT and CDR2 FQDESV (reference sequence). This CDR3 is 18 amino acids long. For the CDR3, the DNA is TGTGCCAGCAGTCCAACTGTAGCGGGAGGGGCCTCCTACAATGAGCAGTACTTC. This sequence encodes CASSPTVAGGASYNEQYF.

This clonotype was counted a single time. The J gene is TRBJ2-1, the V gene TRBV10-3; tentative D call: TRBD2 (6 bases). The CDR3 has 17 residues. Germline lookup yields CDR1 ENHRY and CDR2 SYGVKD. The V end lost 0 bases, the J end lost 5 bases, and 17 bases lay between the germline ends. CDR3 residues: CAISESNLGGVHNEQFF. DNA of the CDR3: TGTGCCATCAGTGAGTCGAACTTGGGGGGAGTCCACAATGAGCAGTTCTTC.

This clonotype was seen many times. This rearrangement joins TRBV29-1 to TRBJ1-1; no clear D gene. Trimming pared 2 bases from V and 0 bases from J, leaving 7 bases between. CDR3 length equals 13 residues. Germline V gene data show CDR1 as SQVTM and CDR2 as ANQGSEA. The CDR3 bases are TGCAGCGTTGAATCTAGACTGAACACTGAAGCTTTCTTT. Its protein product is CSVESRLNTEAFF.

This clonotype was seen at least ten times. This chain connects TRBV12-3 or TRBV12-4 to TRBJ2-1, with TRBD1 identical over 10 bases. The length of the CDR3 is 16 residues. V gave up 6 bases and J gave up 6 bases; unmatched junction bases: 11. The CDR3 reads CASRLQTGGMGNEQFF. The CDR3 DNA is TGTGCCAGCAGACTCCAGACAGGGGGCATGGGCAATGAGCAGTTCTTC.

This clonotype was seen many times. V is TRBV24-1 and J is TRBJ1-1; D is uncertain. V lost 0 bases and J lost 5, with 3 bases in between. From germline, CDR1 is KGHDR and CDR2 SFDVKD. The CDR3 totals 12 residues. The CDR3 sequence is CATSDLPTEAFF. DNA of the CDR3: TGTGCCACCAGTGATTTGCCGACTGAAGCTTTCTTT.

This clonotype was seen at least ten times. The CDR3 DNA follows: TGTGCCAGCACCTCCCGGGGGTTTCGGCACGAGCAGTACTTC. Translation: CASTSRGFRHEQYF. The rearrangement uses TRBV28 and TRBJ2-7; maybe TRBD2 (6 bases). V was shortened by 7 bases and J by 5 bases, with 18 bases between the two germline ends. Germline loops: CDR1 MDHEN, CDR2 SYDVKM. This CDR3 comprises 14 residues.

This clonotype came up many times. The rearrangement links TRBV7-9 to TRBJ2-2; TRBD2 agrees at 9 bases. The junction had 5 bases not matched to a gene; V was cut back by 1 base and J by 5 bases. Looked up from germline, CDR1 is SEHNR and CDR2 is FQNEAQ (reference sequence). This CDR3 has 16 residues. The CDR3 reads CASSLGSSGRTGELFF. CDR3 bases: TGTGCCAGCAGCTTAGGCAGTAGCGGGAGAACCGGGGAGCTGTTTTTT.

This clonotype was found many times. The J gene is TRBJ1-5, the V gene TRBV12-3 or TRBV12-4; the match to TRBD1 covers 9 bases. V shed 5 bases and J 6 bases; nucleotides not matched to a gene: 8. The CDR3 totals 15 residues. The CDR3 DNA sequence: TGTGCCAGCAGTCCATCGGGACAGGGCGGTCAGCCCCAGCATTTT. Encoded protein: CASSPSGQGGQPQHF.

A remark on this clonotype: A much larger clone lies a single base off, so this may be a read error. The CDR3 does not close with the conserved phenylalanine or tryptophan, likely indicating a read error. The CDR3 DNA reads as TGCAGCGTAGCTACAGTGATGCAAGAGACCCAGTACTCC. It specifies CSVATVMQETQYS. The chain carries TRBV29-1 and TRBJ2-5, with no clear D. The CDR3 has 13 amino acids. V was clipped by 6 bases and J by 2 bases, with 13 bases between them. The V gene's germline CDR1 is SQVTM and CDR2 ANQGSEA.

The sample holds many counts of this clonotype. The chain joins TRBV20-1 to TRBJ1-2; no reliable D call. CDR3 length: 13 amino acids. CDR1 and CDR2 from the germline V gene are DFQATT and SNEGSKA (reference sequence). The ends were cut back, 3 bases at V and 4 bases at J, with 12 bases in the middle. CDR3 loop: CSASGGISYGYTF. CDR3 DNA: TGCAGTGCTAGCGGTGGGATTAGCTATGGCTACACCTTC.

In this sample, this clonotype turned up many times. The gene calls are TRBV20-1 and TRBJ2-6; D unresolved. V was cut by 3 bases and J by 4 bases, with 7 bases left in between. Germline CDR1 is DFQATT and CDR2 is SNEGSKA (reference sequence). This CDR3 has 13 amino acids. CDR3 in amino acids: CSASPPGANVLTF. The CDR3 DNA is TGCAGTGCTAGTCCGCCGGGGGCCAACGTCCTGACTTTC.

The chain joins TRBV30 to TRBJ2-1; no clear D. Trimming took off 4 bases at V and 0 bases at J, with 4 bases between the two ends. Germline V lookup: CDR1 GTSNPN, CDR2 SVGIG (reference sequence). The CDR3 contains 12 residues. The DNA of the CDR3 is TGTGCCTGGACCGGCTCCTACAATGAGCAGTTCTTC. Its protein product is CAWTGSYNEQFF.